The clone carrying this TCR beta chain was counted only a few times. What it binds is unknown. This CDR3 is built from 11 residues. V gave up 6 bases and J gave up 3 bases, with 8 bases separating them. Per germline, CDR1 DFQATT and CDR2 SNEGSKA (reference sequence). Purity exceeding 98% was reached by all sorted populations. These data come from a study of beta chain features in type 1 diabetes. General study findings and limits: Reduced insertions and increased deletions marked VDJ junctions in type 1 diabetes patients. Shorter templates might be favored by PCR, equally in patients and controls. Among all four CD4+ subsets, Type 1 diabetes patients had TCRB CDR3s that were moderately but significantly shorter.

Sequenced material consisted of expressed TCRB transcripts (all of the isolated RNA was reverse transcribed). Produced via immunoSEQ multiplex PCR; TCRdb's table is partial and in-frame only. The sample yields about 700,000 clones, 13% seen once. This clonotype was sampled from a man aged 18 to 35 with type 1 diabetes. The sample was naive CD4+ T cells from blood. The chain uses TRBV20-1 and TRBJ1-1; D unclear. The CDR3 loop reads CSAQIDTEAFF. CDR3 coding DNA: TGCAGTGCCCAGATCGACACTGAAGCTTTCTTT.